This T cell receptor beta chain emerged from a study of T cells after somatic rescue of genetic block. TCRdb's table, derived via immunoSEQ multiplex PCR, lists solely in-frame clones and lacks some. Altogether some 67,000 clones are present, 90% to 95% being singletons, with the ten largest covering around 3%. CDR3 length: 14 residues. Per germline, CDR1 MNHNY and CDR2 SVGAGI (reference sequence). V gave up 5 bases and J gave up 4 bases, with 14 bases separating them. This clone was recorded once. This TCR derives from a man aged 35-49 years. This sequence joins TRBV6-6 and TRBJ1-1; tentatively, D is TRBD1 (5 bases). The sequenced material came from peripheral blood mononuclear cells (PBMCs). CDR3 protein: CASSPAGRITEAFF. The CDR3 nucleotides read TGTGCCAGCAGTCCCGCGGGGCGCATCACTGAAGCTTTCTTT.